This T cell receptor beta chain was recorded in a study of tumor-infiltrating lymphocytes in primary liver carcinoma. As regards this clonotype: The antigen is undetermined.

Whole-study findings and limits: A small share of top clones, only about 7-24%, was found in all five tumor regions. Between tumor regions, pairs overlapped more than tumor-adjacent and tumor-blood pairs did. Blood trailed tumors significantly in top-250-clone fraction (p = 0.039).

Both RNA and DNA were isolated together from around 18-30 mg of bulk tissue that had not been sorted. Every tumor yielded five separate sampled regions. V lost 7 bases to trimming and J lost 7 bases; unmatched junction nucleotides: 4. CDR3 size: 12 residues. Germline V gives CDR1 MNHNS, CDR2 SASEGT. TCR beta cDNA came from approximately 540 ng total RNA, primed with a constant-region primer. Library construction for TCR beta comprised three nested multiplex PCR rounds performed with slightly modified ARM-PCR. Primers for the first two PCR rounds were TRBV1-TRBV30 forward primers and a C-beta reverse primer (roughly 10 cycles per round). TCRdb re-derived calls from the multiplex PCR reads in MiXCR, one entry per CDR3 protein. The sample gives approximately 110,000 distinct CDR3 sequences, approximately 78% of which show up once; around 21% is in the top ten.

The gene calls are TRBV6-1 and TRBJ2-1; TRBD2 matches at 7 bases. This clonotype originated in a man aged 40-49 years with primary liver carcinoma and hepatitis B virus infection. The sequenced sample consisted of liver tumor tissue from sampling region 3. The sample's subset: tumor region T3, left-lateral pole. The CDR3 nucleotides read TGTGCCAGCAATAAAGCGGGGAATGAGCAGTTCTTC. Translating it yields CASNKAGNEQFF.